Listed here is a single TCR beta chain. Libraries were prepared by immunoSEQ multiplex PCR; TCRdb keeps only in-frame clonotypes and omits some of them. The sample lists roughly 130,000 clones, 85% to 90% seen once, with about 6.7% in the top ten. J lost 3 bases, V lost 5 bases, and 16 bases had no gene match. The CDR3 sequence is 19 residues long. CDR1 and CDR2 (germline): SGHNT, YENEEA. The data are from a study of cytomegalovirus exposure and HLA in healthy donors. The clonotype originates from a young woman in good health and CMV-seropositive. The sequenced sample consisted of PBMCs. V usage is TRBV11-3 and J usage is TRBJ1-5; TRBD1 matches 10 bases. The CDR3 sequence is CASSITRTGGEGVNQPQHF. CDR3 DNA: TGTGCCAGCAGCATTACACGGACAGGGGGTGAAGGGGTCAATCAGCCCCAGCATTTT.